One and the same sample provided the 22 T cell receptor beta chains below, sequenced in a study of a mutant IDH1 vaccine in newly diagnosed glioma. Profiled with immunoSEQ multiplex PCR; TCRdb holds only in-frame clones, not every one. The table has roughly 46,000 clones, more than 80% seen once. The time point denotes: baseline, week 1 (first vaccination visit). Treatment specified: pre-vaccination baseline after standard-of-care therapy. The sequenced sample was PBMCs, obtained from a glioma patient treated with radiotherapy, temozolomide or both. The origin of the receptors is a man in his forties with glioma.

The V call is TRBV28, the J call TRBJ2-5; D might be TRBD1 or TRBD2, each matching 5 bases. Trimming pared 8 bases from V and 3 bases from J, leaving 19 bases between. The V gene's germline CDR1 is MDHEN and CDR2 SYDVKM. The CDR3 has 15 residues. The CDR3 DNA sequence: TGTGCCAGCGACTCTCACTTAAGAGGGGAAGAGACCCAGTACTTC. This translates into CASDSHLRGEETQYF.

V gene TRBV7-9 combines with J gene TRBJ1-1; D possibly corresponds to TRBD1 (5 bases). The V gene lost 8 bases and the J gene lost 0 bases, with 10 bases spanning the gap. CDR1 SEHNR and CDR2 FQNEAQ come from the germline V gene (reference sequence). The CDR3 has 13 residues. CDR3 loop: CASDDSMNTEAFF. For the CDR3, the DNA is TGTGCCAGCGATGACAGTATGAACACTGAAGCTTTCTTT.

This clone was seen a few times. The chain joins TRBV18 to TRBJ1-5; 8 nucleotides match TRBD1. Germline V lookup: CDR1 KGHSH, CDR2 LQKENI. Trimming removed 0 bases from V and 7 bases from J; junction bases left unmatched: 5. CDR3 length: 15 amino acids. In DNA, the CDR3 is TGTGCCAGCTCACCACCCGGGACAGGCGGGCAGCCCCAGCATTTT. Amino acid sequence: CASSPPGTGGQPQHF.

The gene calls are TRBV29-1 and TRBJ2-1; D perhaps matches TRBD2 (6 bases). V lost 6 bases and J lost 0, with 18 bases in between. The CDR3 extends over 16 amino acids. Germline-derived CDR1 and CDR2 are SQVTM and ANQGSEA. The CDR3 bases are TGCAGCGTCCTACCAGCGGGTATGAGCTCCTACAATGAGCAGTTCTTC. Amino acid sequence: CSVLPAGMSSYNEQFF.

The chain combines TRBV19 with TRBJ1-2; no definite D call. The CDR3 is 14 residues long. Germline CDR1 is LNHDA and CDR2 is SQIVND (reference sequence). V lost 2 bases, J lost 2 bases, and 9 bases lay in between. CDR3 bases: TGTGCCAGTAGTATAAGTGGCGGGAACTATGGCTACACCTTC. Encoded protein: CASSISGGNYGYTF.

V usage is TRBV7-3 and J usage is TRBJ1-5; 8 bases are shared with TRBD1. CDR1 and CDR2 from the germline V gene are SGHTA and FQGTGA. This CDR3 is 14 amino acids long. J was trimmed by 2 bases and V by 5 bases; bases with no gene match: 2. The chain's CDR3 is CASSQGAGNQPQHF. The CDR3 DNA sequence: TGTGCCAGCAGCCAGGGGGCTGGCAATCAGCCCCAGCATTTT. The full variable domain, its missing parts supplied by reference TRBV7-3 and TRBJ1-5, is GAGVSQTPSNKVTEKGKYVELRCDPISGHTALYWYRQSLGQGPEFLIYFQGTGAADDSGLPNDRFFAVRPEGSVSTLKIQRTERGDSAVYLCASSQGAGNQPQHFGDGTRLSIL.

V gene TRBV4-3 combines with J gene TRBJ2-3; no reliable D call. The germline gives CDR1 LGHNA, CDR2 YSLEER. This CDR3 is built from 16 residues. The V end was cut by 0 bases, the J end by 5 bases, with 15 bases between. CDR3 DNA: TGCGCCAGCAGCCAAGATCGTCGGGTCTGGGGAGATACGCAGTATTTT. It yields the protein CASSQDRRVWGDTQYF.

The CDR3 here is CASTVQGGGRAGELFF. The CDR3 region has the DNA TGTGCCAGCACCGTTCAAGGGGGAGGAAGGGCCGGGGAGCTGTTTTTT. The V and J genes are TRBV19 and TRBJ2-2; D assignment may be TRBD1 or TRBD2 (6 bases each). The CDR3 extends over 16 amino acids. The germline gives CDR1 LNHDA, CDR2 SQIVND (reference sequence). V was clipped by 9 bases and J by 6 bases, with 23 bases between them.

The chain carries TRBV5-1 and TRBJ1-1; D unresolved. Trimming took off 0 bases at V and 0 bases at J, with 9 bases between the two ends. This CDR3 comprises 15 residues. The germline V gene has CDR1 SGHRS and CDR2 YFSETQ. CDR3 nucleotides: TGCGCCAGCAGCTTGGTCTCAGGATTGAACACTGAAGCTTTCTTT. Translated: CASSLVSGLNTEAFF.

The genes are TRBV19 and TRBJ1-5; TRBD1 might be the D (5 bases). CDR1 is LNHDA and CDR2 is SQIVND in the germline V gene (reference sequence). The CDR3 is made up of 15 amino acids. Between the trimmed V and J ends, which lost 7 bases and 8 bases, there was a span of 21 bases. The CDR3 reads CASKDRTKLWEPQHF. In DNA form, the CDR3 reads TGTGCCAGTAAAGACAGAACCAAACTATGGGAGCCCCAGCATTTT. The variable domain in full, with the rest retrieved from reference TRBV19 and TRBJ1-5, is DGGITQSPKYLFRKEGQNVTLSCEQNLNHDAMYWYRQDPGQGLRLIYYSQIVNDFQKGDIAEGYSVSREKKESFPLTVTSAQKNPTAFYLCASKDRTKLWEPQHFGDGTRLSIL.

This clone showed up just a few times. This CDR3 is CASRQGFSNYGYTF. The CDR3 nucleotides read TGTGCCAGCAGACAGGGTTTTAGTAACTATGGCTACACCTTC. This chain joins TRBV2 and TRBJ1-2, with a weak D call TRBD1 (6 bases). V was shortened by 6 bases and J by 1 base, with 12 bases between the two germline ends. Germline CDR1 is SNHLY and CDR2 is FYNNEI. The CDR3 extends over 14 amino acids. Combining the CDR3 with reference TRBV2 and TRBJ1-2 gives the whole variable domain EPEVTQTPSHQVTQMGQEVILRCVPISNHLYFYWYRQILGQKVEFLVSFYNNEISEKSEIFDDQFSVERPDGSNFTLKIRSTKLEDSAMYFCASRQGFSNYGYTFGSGTRLTVV.

This rearrangement joins TRBV19 to TRBJ1-5; the match to TRBD1 covers 7 bases. The CDR3 is 16 amino acids. Germline CDR1 reads LNHDA; CDR2 reads SQIVND (reference sequence). J lost 0 bases, V lost 4 bases, and 6 bases had no gene match. The DNA for the CDR3 is TGTGCCAGTAGTACAAGACAGGGTTTTAGCAATCAGCCCCAGCATTTT. Translating it yields CASSTRQGFSNQPQHF.

V and J are TRBV10-2 and TRBJ2-7; D gene uncertain. The CDR3 has 11 residues. Germline values: CDR1 WSHSY, CDR2 SAAADI. V was shortened by 8 bases and J by 2 bases, with 7 bases between the two germline ends. DNA of the CDR3: TGCGCCAGCGCCGCCGCCTACGAGCAGTACTTC. It encodes CASAAAYEQYF.

V and J are TRBV7-8 and TRBJ2-1, with D perhaps TRBD1 or TRBD2 (7 bases each). CDR3 length: 13 amino acids. Trimming removed 5 bases at V and 7 bases at J, with 12 bases between. The germline CDR1 and CDR2 sequences are SGHVS and FQNEAQ. CDR3 sequence (DNA): TGTGCCAGCAGCCCAGGGGGAGGGAATGAGCAGTTCTTC. Its translation is CASSPGGGNEQFF.

The gene calls are TRBV19 and TRBJ1-2; D remains unclear. V dropped 1 base and J dropped 5 bases, with 14 bases sitting between them. This CDR3 has 15 residues. Looked up from germline, CDR1 is LNHDA and CDR2 is SQIVND (reference sequence). The DNA of the CDR3 is TGTGCCAGTAGTATAGTCGGAGACCCCTCGTATGGCTACACCTTC. This gives the protein CASSIVGDPSYGYTF.

This chain links TRBV6-5 with TRBJ2-5; D call uncertain. This CDR3 region has 13 residues. Germline V lookup: CDR1 MNHEY, CDR2 SVGAGI. Trimming pared 4 bases from V and 4 bases from J, leaving 10 bases between. The CDR3 sequence: CASSSTALETQYF. DNA for the CDR3: TGTGCCAGCAGTTCCACCGCGTTAGAGACCCAGTACTTC.

The chain couples TRBV27 to TRBJ2-1, with TRBD2 matching 9 bases. The V and J ends lost 9 bases and 6 bases, in that order; junction bases with no gene match: 12. From germline, CDR1 is MNHEY and CDR2 SMNVEV (reference sequence). This CDR3 comprises 15 residues. The CDR3: CASRRGGRAANEQFF. CDR3 DNA: TGTGCCAGTAGGAGAGGCGGGAGGGCCGCCAATGAGCAGTTCTTC.

This chain uses TRBV4-1 with TRBJ2-6; D unclear. Looked up from germline, CDR1 is MGHRA and CDR2 is YSYEKL. V was shortened by 1 base and J by 4 bases, with 8 bases between the two germline ends. This CDR3 has 15 residues. CDR3: CASSQAVRGANVLTF. The CDR3 DNA sequence: TGCGCCAGCAGCCAAGCGGTCAGGGGGGCCAACGTCCTGACTTTC.

The V call is TRBV7-3, the J call TRBJ2-1; tentatively, D is TRBD2 (6 bases). The V gene's germline CDR1 is SGHTA and CDR2 FQGTGA. The V end lost 3 bases, the J end lost 7 bases, and 10 bases lay between the germline ends. The CDR3 contains 13 residues. The CDR3 spells CASSLGGWNEQFF. The CDR3 nucleotides read TGTGCCAGCAGCTTGGGGGGATGGAATGAGCAGTTCTTC.

The chain joins TRBV27 to TRBJ1-5, with 8 bases identical to TRBD1. Germline lookup yields CDR1 MNHEY and CDR2 SMNVEV (reference sequence). The junction had 5 bases not matched to a gene; V was cut back by 4 bases and J by 9 bases. CDR3 length: 13 residues. In DNA form, the CDR3 reads TGTGCCAGCAGTTCGGACAGGGAGCGGCCCCAGCATTTT. It translates to CASSSDRERPQHF.

The rearrangement joins TRBV5-1 to TRBJ2-1, with a possible D match to TRBD2 (5 bases). Germline loops: CDR1 SGHRS, CDR2 YFSETQ. The V end was cut by 0 bases, the J end by 1 base, with 5 bases between. This CDR3 spans 14 amino acids. CDR3 loop: CASSLGGSYNEQFF. The DNA of the CDR3 is TGCGCCAGCAGCTTGGGAGGGTCCTACAATGAGCAGTTCTTC.

The chain uses TRBV19 and TRBJ2-7, with D unclear. Germline V lookup: CDR1 LNHDA, CDR2 SQIVND (reference sequence). V lost 4 bases, J lost 2 bases, and 15 bases lay in between. This CDR3 is 15 amino acids long. The CDR3 nucleotides read TGTGCCAGTAGTAGGACCTCTACTATAACCTACGAGCAGTACTTC. This encodes CASSRTSTITYEQYF.